This T cell receptor (beta chain) was obtained from a study of cytomegalovirus exposure and HLA in healthy donors. PCR used 60 Vbeta primers and 13 Jbeta primers. Data came from immunoSEQ multiplex PCR; TCRdb stores just in-frame clones and leaves some out. The sample gives about 80,000 clones, 62% of which show up once; 3.5% to 4.5% is in the top ten. Remarks on this clone: The antigen is not known.

Germline CDR1 reads PRHDT; CDR2 reads FYEKMQ (reference sequence). The germline V and J ends were trimmed by 6 bases and 4 bases, with 7 bases remaining between them. The length of the CDR3 is 12 residues. Overall study results and limits: For most TCR beta V segments, an earlier analysis put the productive rate at about 90% or about 30% of the time. It was reported in a later analysis that an Asian-associated ancestry cluster showed fewer N-insertions than the approximately 670-donor mean.

The sequenced sample consisted of PBMCs. The rearrangement links TRBV13 to TRBJ2-1; tentative D call: TRBD1 (6 bases). The sequence derives from a male donor in good health and CMV-seropositive. CDR3 nucleotides: TGTGCCAGCAGGGGGGCTTACAATGAGCAGTTCTTC. Its protein product is CASRGAYNEQFF. Supplemented by reference TRBV13 and TRBJ2-1, the full variable domain reads AAGVIQSPRHLIKEKRETATLKCYPIPRHDTVYWYQQGPGQDPQFLISFYEKMQSDKGSIPDRFSAQQFSDYHSELNMSSLELGDSALYFCASRGAYNEQFFGPGTRLTVL.